The clone carrying this T cell receptor (beta chain) has just one count. The CDR3 contains 15 residues. V was shortened by 1 base and J by 1 base, with 10 bases between the two germline ends. Germline V lookup: CDR1 MNHNS, CDR2 SASEGT. These data come from a study of shared clonotypes between healthy human individuals. About the research overall: Donor ages ranged 18 to 49 years: two women, a few men.

Method: immunoSEQ multiplex PCR; TCRdb's copy keeps in-frame clones and lacks some. The sample yields 650,000 to 800,000 clones, roughly nine tenths seen once. CD8 cells classed as naive were CD45RO-negative and positively selected for CCR7, excluding terminally differentiated effector memory CD45RA+ cells. The chain couples TRBV6-1 to TRBJ1-2; D uncertain. Sequenced material: naive CD8+ T cells sorted from blood. The TCR was taken from a man aged 25 to 40 in good health. CDR3 sequence: CASSEVGQGNYGYTF. The CDR3 DNA is TGTGCCAGCAGTGAAGTTGGGCAAGGTAACTATGGCTACACCTTC.